The 29 T cell receptor beta chains given below trace back to one sample, sequenced in a study of blood T cell repertoires in COVID-19. TCRdb keeps only in-frame clones here, not all; method: immunoSEQ multiplex PCR. The data contain just under 350,000 clones, around four fifths of them seen just once; the ten biggest clones take up 2.5% to 3%. Sequencing used peripheral blood. These receptors all stem from a man aged 25-45 years with active or convalescent COVID-19.

V and J are TRBV30 and TRBJ1-5; maybe TRBD1 (5 bases). Germline values: CDR1 GTSNPN, CDR2 SVGIG (reference sequence). This CDR3 contains 14 residues. The germline V and J ends were trimmed by 4 bases and 3 bases, with 13 bases remaining between them. For the CDR3, the DNA is TGTGCCTGGACCCGCGGGACCTACAATCAGCCCCAGCATTTT. Translated, it gives CAWTRGTYNQPQHF.

V and J are TRBV7-2 and TRBJ2-2, with D possibly being TRBD2 (5 bases). V was shortened by 2 bases and J by 6 bases, with 19 bases between the two germline ends. Germline lookup yields CDR1 SGHTA and CDR2 FQGNSA. The CDR3 runs 17 residues. CDR3 amino acids: CASSLSPGSGNAGELFF. The CDR3 bases are TGTGCCAGCAGCTTAAGTCCGGGGAGTGGAAACGCCGGGGAGCTGTTTTTT.

The V gene is TRBV1, the J gene TRBJ2-2; the tabulated D call, TRBD2, remains unverified against the DNA. TRBV1 corresponds to a pseudogene. The CDR3 is made up of 16 amino acids. The CDR3 DNA sequence: TGCACCAGCAGCCTCCCTAAGCGGGGCTTACGCGGGGAGCTGTTTTTT. Its protein is CTSSLPKRGLRGELFF.

This rearrangement joins TRBV19 to TRBJ1-2; 8 nucleotides agree with TRBD1. The trim removed 7 bases at V and 6 bases at J, leaving 7 bases unmatched. The CDR3 length is 13 residues. Germline V gene data show CDR1 as LNHDA and CDR2 as SQIVND (reference sequence). The CDR3 loop reads CASTNRGSDGYTF. In nucleotides, the CDR3 is TGTGCCAGTACGAACAGGGGGTCGGATGGCTACACCTTC.

The chain couples TRBV12-3 or TRBV12-4 to TRBJ2-7, with TRBD2 identical over 7 bases. The CDR3 totals 13 residues. Trimming at V came to 6 bases and at J to 5 bases, leaving 7 bases not matched to a gene. Here the CDR3 reads CASSIRAGNEQYF. CDR3 DNA: TGTGCCAGCAGCATCAGAGCGGGGAACGAGCAGTACTTC.

The rearrangement joins TRBV4-1 to TRBJ1-2; possibly TRBD1 for D (5 bases). There are 15 residues in the CDR3. Deletions cut 1 base from V and 8 bases from J, with 17 bases between. Germline CDR1 reads MGHRA; CDR2 reads YSYEKL. The chain's CDR3 is CASSQVSPGWMGYTF. The DNA for the CDR3 is TGCGCCAGCAGCCAAGTCTCCCCAGGGTGGATGGGCTACACCTTC.

The rearrangement uses TRBV5-4 and TRBJ2-3; D not certain. CDR1 SGHNT and CDR2 YYREEE come from the germline V gene (reference sequence). Trimming took off 4 bases at V and 3 bases at J, with 15 bases between the two ends. The length of the CDR3 is 15 residues. Written as DNA, the CDR3 is TGTGCCAGCAGCCAGCAAACCCCCGGGACAGATACGCAGTATTTT. This sequence encodes CASSQQTPGTDTQYF. The full variable domain, with the rest looked up from reference TRBV5-4 and TRBJ2-3, is ETGVTQSPTHLIKTRGQQVTLRCSSQSGHNTVSWYQQALGQGPQFIFQYYREEENGRGNFPPRFSGLQFPNYSSELNVNALELDDSALYLCASSQQTPGTDTQYFGPGTRLTVL.

This clone was detected only a few times. Mismatch with germline at one junction end may stem from a read error. V is TRBV5-5 and J is TRBJ2-1; 12 nucleotides line up with TRBD2. The CDR3 has 18 residues. The germline V gene has CDR1 SGHKS and CDR2 YYEKEE (reference sequence). CDR3 loop: CARGGGLRLAGASDEQFF. The CDR3 DNA is TGCGCCCGCGGGGGGGGCCTCCGACTAGCGGGAGCTTCTGATGAGCAGTTCTTC.

The rearrangement uses TRBV6-6 and TRBJ2-3; 8 positions agree with TRBD2. The CDR3 is made up of 17 amino acids. The V segment lost 8 bases and the J segment 0 bases; nucleotides outside the gene matches: 13. Germline V CDR1 and CDR2: MNHNY, SVGAGI (reference sequence). For the CDR3, the DNA is TGTGCCAGCGGTCCATGGGCGGGAGGCACTAGCACAGATACGCAGTATTTT. It codes for CASGPWAGGTSTDTQYF.

This chain joins TRBV6-5 and TRBJ1-2, with D hard to call. V shed 0 bases and J shed 8 bases, with 13 bases lying between them. The CDR3 is made up of 14 amino acids. Germline CDR1 is MNHEY and CDR2 is SVGAGI. The CDR3 is CASSYSNPSEGYTF. In DNA form, the CDR3 reads TGTGCCAGCAGTTACTCCAACCCCTCGGAGGGCTACACCTTC.

The chain couples TRBV4-2 to TRBJ2-1, with 7 bases aligning to TRBD2. There are 16 residues in the CDR3. CDR1 LGHNA and CDR2 YNFKEQ come from the germline V gene. The V gene end was trimmed by 2 bases and the J gene end by 3 bases; junction bases not matched to a gene: 7. The CDR3 loop is CASSQLGGRGYNEQFF. The CDR3 DNA sequence: TGTGCCAGCAGCCAACTGGGCGGGAGAGGCTACAATGAGCAGTTCTTC.

V usage is TRBV19 and J usage is TRBJ2-1; possible D gene TRBD1, 6 bases. This CDR3 comprises 17 residues. Trimming removed 0 bases at V and 0 bases at J, with 12 bases between. Germline CDR1 reads LNHDA; CDR2 reads SQIVND (reference sequence). The CDR3 region is CASSIDSDRTSYNEQFF. In DNA form, the CDR3 reads TGTGCCAGTAGTATAGATAGCGACAGGACCTCCTACAATGAGCAGTTCTTC.

The rearrangement joins TRBV5-6 to TRBJ1-3; D may be TRBD1 (5 bases). Germline assignment: CDR1 SGHDT and CDR2 YYEEEE. V was cut by 0 bases and J by 0 bases, with 10 bases left in between. CDR3 length: 16 residues. The CDR3 bases are TGTGCCAGCAGCTTGGTTACAGGCAGCTCTGGAAACACCATATATTTT. Translating it yields CASSLVTGSSGNTIYF.

This chain joins TRBV10-3 and TRBJ2-3; D gene uncertain. Germline V gives CDR1 ENHRY, CDR2 SYGVKD. The CDR3 totals 13 residues. V dropped 8 bases and J dropped 0 bases, with 9 bases sitting between them. DNA for the CDR3: TGTGCCATCCAATACTCTAGCACAGATACGCAGTATTTT. This gives the protein CAIQYSSTDTQYF.

Points on this clone: Mismatch with germline at one junction end may stem from a read error. This chain uses TRBV12-5 with TRBJ2-5, with 8 bases identical to TRBD1. The V gene's germline CDR1 is LGHNT and CDR2 FRNRAP. CDR3 length: 14 residues. CDR3 sequence reads: CASGLGQAEETQYF. DNA of the CDR3: TGTGCTAGTGGCTTGGGACAGGCTGAAGAGACCCAGTACTTC.

The rearrangement links TRBV24-1 to TRBJ1-2; D is undetermined. The V gene's germline CDR1 is KGHDR and CDR2 SFDVKD. V lost 1 base, J lost 8 bases, and 13 bases lay in between. The CDR3 contains 14 residues. CDR3 sequence: CATSDFRFGVGYTF. In nucleotides, the CDR3 is TGTGCCACCAGTGATTTTAGGTTCGGGGTCGGCTACACCTTC.

V is TRBV27 and J is TRBJ1-4; D may be TRBD1 (5 bases). CDR1 is MNHEY and CDR2 is SMNVEV in the germline V gene (reference sequence). V was cut by 3 bases and J by 5 bases, with 10 bases left in between. The CDR3 has 14 amino acids. The CDR3 DNA follows: TGTGCCAGCAGTTTCTGGGGCCCCAATGAAAAACTGTTTTTT. Protein sequence: CASSFWGPNEKLFF.

In DNA, the CDR3 is TGTGCCAGCAGCGTCGCAGGGGGCCTTGAAGCTTTCTTT. It specifies CASSVAGGLEAFF. The chain combines TRBV9 with TRBJ1-1; 8 positions agree with TRBD1. V dropped 2 bases and J dropped 7; count of bases not matched to a gene: 4. The germline V gene encodes CDR1 SGDLS and CDR2 YYNGEE. The CDR3 spans 13 residues.

This chain joins TRBV28 and TRBJ1-1; D is possibly TRBD1 (6 bases). Germline-derived CDR1 and CDR2 are MDHEN and SYDVKM. With 7 bases removed from V and 1 base from J, the gap between germline ends came to 10 bases. This CDR3 spans 13 amino acids. The CDR3 sequence is CASTSDRNTEAFF. CDR3 coding DNA: TGTGCCAGCACCTCGGACAGGAACACTGAAGCTTTCTTT.

The J gene is TRBJ2-3, the V gene TRBV7-8, with 8 bases that match TRBD2. J was trimmed by 4 bases and V by 1 base; bases with no gene match: 7. This CDR3 comprises 16 residues. Germline V gene sequence: CDR1 SGHVS, CDR2 FQNEAQ. CDR3 in amino acids: CASSLVTGGPSDTQYF. The CDR3 coding sequence is TGTGCCAGCAGCTTAGTGACGGGGGGGCCCTCAGATACGCAGTATTTT.

The V and J genes are TRBV19 and TRBJ1-1; 7 bases are a match to TRBD1. The CDR3 runs 15 residues. CDR1 LNHDA and CDR2 SQIVND come from the germline V gene (reference sequence). V was clipped by 1 base and J by 3 bases; unmatched bases: 5. The DNA for the CDR3 is TGTGCCAGTAGTATAGTGGGCCAGGGGGACACTGAAGCTTTCTTT. It yields the protein CASSIVGQGDTEAFF.

V usage is TRBV11-3 and J usage is TRBJ1-1; the D is unclear. Trimming left V 5 bases short and J 1 base short, with 11 bases between. The CDR3 extends over 14 amino acids. Looked up from germline, CDR1 is SGHNT and CDR2 is YENEEA. For the CDR3, the DNA is TGTGCCAGCAGCGGGTGGGCAGCGAACACTGAAGCTTTCTTT. Translating gives CASSGWAANTEAFF.

The chain is built from TRBV5-1 and TRBJ1-4; TRBD1 matches 8 bases. The trim removed 0 bases at V and 8 bases at J, leaving 9 bases unmatched. This CDR3 comprises 16 residues. The germline V gene has CDR1 SGHRS and CDR2 YFSETQ. DNA for the CDR3: TGCGCCAGCAGCTTGGCCGAAATCAGGGGGCACGAAAAACTGTTTTTT. This sequence encodes CASSLAEIRGHEKLFF.

The chain combines TRBV2 with TRBJ2-5, with a possible D match to TRBD2 (6 bases). The CDR3 spans 16 residues. Trimming left V 6 bases short and J 2 bases short, with 19 bases between. CDR1 is SNHLY, CDR2 FYNNEI, per germline. CDR3 bases: TGTGCCAGCAGGCTAGACCTTAGCGGAAGACAAGAGACCCAGTACTTC. This sequence encodes CASRLDLSGRQETQYF.

The chain has TRBV30 and TRBJ1-4; D is undetermined. Germline V gene lookup returns CDR1 GTSNPN and CDR2 SVGIG (reference sequence). This CDR3 is built from 12 residues. Trimming left V 2 bases short and J 8 bases short, with 9 bases between. The CDR3 nucleotides read TGTGCCTGGAGTCCATTCGAGGAAAAACTGTTTTTT. It specifies CAWSPFEEKLFF.

The genes are TRBV2 and TRBJ1-1; the D gene is possibly TRBD1 (5 bases). The CDR3 is made up of 13 amino acids. V was trimmed by 5 bases and J by 4 bases, leaving 11 bases between them. Germline lookup yields CDR1 SNHLY and CDR2 FYNNEI. CDR3 sequence (DNA): TGTGCCAGCAGTCCAGGGTTGGGCACTGAAGCTTTCTTT. It is translated as CASSPGLGTEAFF.

The chain recombines TRBV2 with TRBJ1-2; weak D call: TRBD1 (5 bases). This CDR3 contains 11 residues. The ends were cut back, 5 bases at V and 5 bases at J, with 6 bases in the middle. CDR1 and CDR2 from the germline V gene are SNHLY and FYNNEI. The CDR3 region has the DNA TGTGCCAGCAGTCCAGGGTATGGCTACACCTTC. This gives the protein CASSPGYGYTF. Supplemented by reference TRBV2 and TRBJ1-2, the full variable domain reads EPEVTQTPSHQVTQMGQEVILRCVPISNHLYFYWYRQILGQKVEFLVSFYNNEISEKSEIFDDQFSVERPDGSNFTLKIRSTKLEDSAMYFCASSPGYGYTFGSGTRLTVV.

The genes are TRBV19 and TRBJ2-1, with D perhaps matching TRBD2 (6 bases). Deletions cut 7 bases from V and 10 bases from J, with 14 bases between. CDR1 is LNHDA and CDR2 is SQIVND in the germline V gene (reference sequence). The CDR3 is 12 amino acids. CDR3 bases: TGTGCCAGTAATGTCTGGGGAGGAGAGCAGTTCTTC. As protein: CASNVWGGEQFF. Together with reference TRBV19 and TRBJ2-1, the CDR3 gives the full variable domain: DGGITQSPKYLFRKEGQNVTLSCEQNLNHDAMYWYRQDPGQGLRLIYYSQIVNDFQKGDIAEGYSVSREKKESFPLTVTSAQKNPTAFYLCASNVWGGEQFFGPGTRLTVL.

The gene calls are TRBV11-2 and TRBJ2-3, with D perhaps TRBD1 (5 bases). V shed 0 bases and J shed 4 bases, with 11 bases lying between them. From germline, CDR1 is SGHAT and CDR2 FQNNGV. The CDR3 is 15 residues long. The CDR3 reads CASSLDPGSADTQYF. The CDR3 region has the DNA TGTGCCAGCAGCTTAGATCCAGGGTCCGCAGATACGCAGTATTTT.